This T cell receptor beta chain was sequenced during a study of control samples from healthy donors and cancer patients. From germline, CDR1 is SGDLS and CDR2 YYNGEE. This CDR3 region has 15 residues. Trimming left V 0 bases short and J 0 bases short, with 8 bases between. Profiling relied on immunoSEQ multiplex PCR, and the TCRdb table lists in-frame clones only, not all of them. Here the sample spans tens of thousands of clones, about 89% being singletons. This chain uses TRBV9 with TRBJ2-3; D gene uncertain. The receptor was isolated from a woman aged 55-69 years in good health. Sequencing was performed on blood. CDR3 sequence reads: CASSVVAESTDTQYF. In DNA form, the CDR3 reads TGTGCCAGCAGCGTAGTGGCAGAAAGCACAGATACGCAGTATTTT.